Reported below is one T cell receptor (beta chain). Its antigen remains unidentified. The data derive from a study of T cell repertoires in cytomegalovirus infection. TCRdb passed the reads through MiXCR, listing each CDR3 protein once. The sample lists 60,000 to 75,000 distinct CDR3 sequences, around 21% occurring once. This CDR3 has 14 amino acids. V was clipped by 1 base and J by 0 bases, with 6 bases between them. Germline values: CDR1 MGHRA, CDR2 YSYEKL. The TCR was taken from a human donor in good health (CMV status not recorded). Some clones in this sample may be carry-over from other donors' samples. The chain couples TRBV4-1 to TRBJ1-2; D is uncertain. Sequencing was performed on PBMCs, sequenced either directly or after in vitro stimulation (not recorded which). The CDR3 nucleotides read TGCGCCAGCAGCCAAGGGGGAGCTAACTATGGCTACACCTTC. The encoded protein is CASSQGGANYGYTF.